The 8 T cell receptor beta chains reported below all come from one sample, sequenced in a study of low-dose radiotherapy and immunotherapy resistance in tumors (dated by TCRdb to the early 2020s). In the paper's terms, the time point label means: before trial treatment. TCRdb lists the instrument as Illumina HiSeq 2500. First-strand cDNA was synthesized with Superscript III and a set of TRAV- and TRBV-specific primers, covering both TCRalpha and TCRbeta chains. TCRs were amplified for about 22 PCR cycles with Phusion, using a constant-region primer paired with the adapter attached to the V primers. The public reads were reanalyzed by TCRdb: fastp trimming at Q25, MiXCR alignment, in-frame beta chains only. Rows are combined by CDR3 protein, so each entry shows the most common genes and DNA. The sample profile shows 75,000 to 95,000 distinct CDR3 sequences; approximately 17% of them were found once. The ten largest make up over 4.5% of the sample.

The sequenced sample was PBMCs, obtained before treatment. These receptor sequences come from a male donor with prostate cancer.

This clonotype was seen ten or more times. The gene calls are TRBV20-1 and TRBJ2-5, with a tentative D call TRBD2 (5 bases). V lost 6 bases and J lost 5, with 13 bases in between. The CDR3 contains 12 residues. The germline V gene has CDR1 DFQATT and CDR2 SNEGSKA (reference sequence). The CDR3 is CSAAREGETQYF. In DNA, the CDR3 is TGCAGTGCCGCCCGGGAAGGGGAGACCCAGTACTTC.

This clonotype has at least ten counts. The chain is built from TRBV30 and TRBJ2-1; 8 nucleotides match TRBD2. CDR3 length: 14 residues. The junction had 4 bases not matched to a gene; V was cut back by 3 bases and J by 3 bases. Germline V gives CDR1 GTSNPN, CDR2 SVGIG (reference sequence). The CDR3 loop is CAWSGGESYNEQFF. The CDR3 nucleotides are TGTGCCTGGAGCGGGGGGGAGAGCTACAATGAGCAGTTCTTC.

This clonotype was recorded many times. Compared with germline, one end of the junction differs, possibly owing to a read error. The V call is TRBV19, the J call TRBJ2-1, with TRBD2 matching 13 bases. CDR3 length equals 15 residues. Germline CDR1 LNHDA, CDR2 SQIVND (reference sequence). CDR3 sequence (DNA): TGTGCCAGTAGGAGAGGGACTAGCGGGATGGATGAGCAGTCCTTC. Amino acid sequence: CASRRGTSGMDEQSF.

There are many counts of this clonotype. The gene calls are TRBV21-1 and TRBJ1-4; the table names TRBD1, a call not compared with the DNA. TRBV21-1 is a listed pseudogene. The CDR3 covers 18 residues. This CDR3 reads CASSKALSGNRFGEKLFF. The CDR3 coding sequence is TGTGCCAGCAGCAAAGCGCTATCCGGGAATCGGTTCGGCGAAAAACTGTTTTTT.

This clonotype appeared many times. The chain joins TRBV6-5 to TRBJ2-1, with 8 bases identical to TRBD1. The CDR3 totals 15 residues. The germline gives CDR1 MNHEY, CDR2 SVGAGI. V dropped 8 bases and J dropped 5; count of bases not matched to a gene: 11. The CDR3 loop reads CASCSRQGSHNEQFF. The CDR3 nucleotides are TGTGCCAGCTGCTCTCGACAGGGGTCCCACAATGAGCAGTTCTTC.

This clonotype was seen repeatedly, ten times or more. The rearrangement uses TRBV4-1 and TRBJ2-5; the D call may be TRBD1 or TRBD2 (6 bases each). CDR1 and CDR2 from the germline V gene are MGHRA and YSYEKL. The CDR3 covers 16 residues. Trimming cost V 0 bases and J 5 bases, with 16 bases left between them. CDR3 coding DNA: TGCGCCAGCAGCCAAGATCAAATGGGGGGCCTGGAGACCCAGTACTTC. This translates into CASSQDQMGGLETQYF.

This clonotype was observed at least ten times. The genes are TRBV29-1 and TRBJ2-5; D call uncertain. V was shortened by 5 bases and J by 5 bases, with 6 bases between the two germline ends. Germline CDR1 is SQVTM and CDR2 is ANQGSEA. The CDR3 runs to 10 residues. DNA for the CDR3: TGCAGCGTTCAGTGGGAGACCCAGTACTTC. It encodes CSVQWETQYF.

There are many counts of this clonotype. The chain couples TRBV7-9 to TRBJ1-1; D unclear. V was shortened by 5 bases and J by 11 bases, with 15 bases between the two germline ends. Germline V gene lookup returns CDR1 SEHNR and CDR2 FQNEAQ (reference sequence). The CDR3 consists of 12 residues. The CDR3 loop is CASSGTLTRAFF. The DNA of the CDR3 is TGTGCCAGCAGCGGTACTCTGACCCGGGCTTTCTTT.